The sequence of this T cell receptor (beta chain) was determined in a study of T cell responses to AZD1222 COVID-19 vaccine. General study results and limits: Only a handful of individuals given AZD1222 were seropositive at baseline.

Libraries were prepared by immunoSEQ multiplex PCR; TCRdb keeps only in-frame clonotypes and omits some of them. The repertoire includes some 73,000 clones, 89% of them detected once, and 9.3% sits in the top ten. As regards this clone: The antigen is undetermined.

Trimming removed 3 bases from V and 8 bases from J, with 20 bases in between. This CDR3 has 16 residues. Germline CDR1 reads LNHNV; CDR2 reads YYDKDF (reference sequence). V and J are TRBV15 and TRBJ2-1; D may be TRBD2 (6 bases). The starting material was peripheral blood, obtained 28 days after the second AZD1222 dose. This TCR was sampled from an adult who received the AZD1222 COVID-19 vaccine. For the CDR3, the DNA is TGTGCCACCAGCAGTGCTCCGGGGGAGGAACGCGATGAGCAGTTCTTC. Its translation: CATSSAPGEERDEQFF.